This T cell receptor (beta chain) was retrieved from a study of blood T cell repertoires in COVID-19. Study information: From the United States, Italy and Spain came samples of acute and convalescent COVID-19. Sources were T cells, B-cell-depleted T cells, or PBMCs; the material itself was cDNA or gDNA.

V was trimmed by 3 bases and J by 8 bases, leaving 17 bases between them. The germline V gene encodes CDR1 LGHNA and CDR2 YNFKEQ. There are 15 residues in the CDR3. Original data processing: Estimates of nucleated cell counts were drawn from the amplification of reference gene primers. Produced via immunoSEQ multiplex PCR; TCRdb's table is partial and in-frame only. For V, J and clone size, that table is used; D and trimming come from the DNA. The profile shows about 68,000 clones, about 86% of them singletons. A few counts support this clone. The receptor was derived from a man aged 50-60 years with acute or convalescent COVID-19. The V gene is TRBV4-2, the J gene TRBJ2-1; a weak D match, TRBD2 (5 bases). The specimen sequenced was peripheral blood. CDR3 sequence: CASSHDWTREDEQFF. The CDR3 DNA reads as TGTGCCAGCAGCCATGATTGGACCCGGGAAGATGAGCAGTTCTTC.